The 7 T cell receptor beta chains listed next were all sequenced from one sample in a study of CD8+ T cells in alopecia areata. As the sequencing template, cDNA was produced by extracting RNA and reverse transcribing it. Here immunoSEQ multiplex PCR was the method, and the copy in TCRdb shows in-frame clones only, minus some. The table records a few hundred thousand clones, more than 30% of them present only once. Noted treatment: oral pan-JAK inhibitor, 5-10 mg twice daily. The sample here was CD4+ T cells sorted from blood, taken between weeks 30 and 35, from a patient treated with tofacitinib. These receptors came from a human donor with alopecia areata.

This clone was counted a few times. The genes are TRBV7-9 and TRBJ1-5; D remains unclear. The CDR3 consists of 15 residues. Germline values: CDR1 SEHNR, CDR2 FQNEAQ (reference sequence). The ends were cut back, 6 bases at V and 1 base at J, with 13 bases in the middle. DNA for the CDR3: TGTGCCAGCAGTCGATCGGGAGAGAGCAATCAGCCCCAGCATTTT. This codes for CASSRSGESNQPQHF.

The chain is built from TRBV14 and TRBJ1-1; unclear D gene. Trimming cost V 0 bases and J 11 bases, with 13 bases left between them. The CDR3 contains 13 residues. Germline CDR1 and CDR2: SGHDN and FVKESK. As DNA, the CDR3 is TGTGCCAGCAGCCAAGATGTGGCCAATCGGGCTTTCTTT. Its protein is CASSQDVANRAFF.

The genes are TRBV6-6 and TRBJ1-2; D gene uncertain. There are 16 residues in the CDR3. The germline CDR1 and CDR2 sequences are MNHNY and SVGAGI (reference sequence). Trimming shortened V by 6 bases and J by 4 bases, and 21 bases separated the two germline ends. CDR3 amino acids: CASRSQLDRNLYGYTF. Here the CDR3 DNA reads TGTGCCAGCAGATCCCAACTTGACCGCAATCTCTATGGCTACACCTTC.

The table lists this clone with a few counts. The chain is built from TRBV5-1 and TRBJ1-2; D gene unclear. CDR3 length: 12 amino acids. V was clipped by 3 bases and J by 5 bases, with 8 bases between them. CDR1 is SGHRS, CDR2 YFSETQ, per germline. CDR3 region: CASSSNRYGYTF. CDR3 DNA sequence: TGCGCCAGCAGCTCCAACAGATATGGCTACACCTTC.

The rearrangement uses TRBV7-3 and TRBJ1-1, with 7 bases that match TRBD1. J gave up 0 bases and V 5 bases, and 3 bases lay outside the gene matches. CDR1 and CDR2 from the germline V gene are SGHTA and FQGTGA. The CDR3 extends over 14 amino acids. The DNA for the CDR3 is TGTGCCAGCAGCCCGACAGGGCTGAACACTGAAGCTTTCTTT. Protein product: CASSPTGLNTEAFF.

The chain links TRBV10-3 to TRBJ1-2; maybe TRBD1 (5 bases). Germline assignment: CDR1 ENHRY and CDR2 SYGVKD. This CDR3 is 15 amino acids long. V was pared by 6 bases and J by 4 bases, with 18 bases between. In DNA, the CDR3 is TGTGCCATCAGGGAGGGTCCGGGACTCAGCTATGGCTACACCTTC. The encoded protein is CAIREGPGLSYGYTF.

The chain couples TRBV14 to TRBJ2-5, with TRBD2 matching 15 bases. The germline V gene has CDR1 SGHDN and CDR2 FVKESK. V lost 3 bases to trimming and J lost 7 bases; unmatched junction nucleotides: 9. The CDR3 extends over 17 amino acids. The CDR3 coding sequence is TGTGCCAGCAGCCACCCGGGACTAGCGGGAGGACCCAGGACCCAGTACTTC. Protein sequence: CASSHPGLAGGPRTQYF.